The subject of this entry is one T cell receptor (beta chain). The data were taken from a study of blood T cell repertoires in COVID-19. About the study: Samples taken during acute and convalescent COVID-19 were collected in the United States, Italy and Spain.

Methods used by the authors: Amplifying reference gene primers gave estimates of nucleated cell counts. The data were produced by immunoSEQ multiplex PCR, yet TCRdb's version contains in-frame clones alone and is incomplete. Clone size and the V and J calls come from that table; the DNA yielded D and trimming. The sample yields 330,000 or so clones, around 90% seen once. Enrolment of Seattle patients took place during active infection, and they were followed longitudinally. The CDR3 totals 15 residues. Germline values: CDR1 MNHEY, CDR2 SVGAGI. Trimming stripped 0 bases from V and 5 bases from J, with 10 bases between.

The genes are TRBV6-5 and TRBJ1-4; D uncertain. The sequenced sample was peripheral blood. This TCR came from a woman in her fifties or sixties with COVID-19, enrolled during active disease. The CDR3, as DNA: TGTGCCAGCAGTTACTCTCATTTAGAAAATGAAAAACTGTTTTTT. As protein: CASSYSHLENEKLFF.